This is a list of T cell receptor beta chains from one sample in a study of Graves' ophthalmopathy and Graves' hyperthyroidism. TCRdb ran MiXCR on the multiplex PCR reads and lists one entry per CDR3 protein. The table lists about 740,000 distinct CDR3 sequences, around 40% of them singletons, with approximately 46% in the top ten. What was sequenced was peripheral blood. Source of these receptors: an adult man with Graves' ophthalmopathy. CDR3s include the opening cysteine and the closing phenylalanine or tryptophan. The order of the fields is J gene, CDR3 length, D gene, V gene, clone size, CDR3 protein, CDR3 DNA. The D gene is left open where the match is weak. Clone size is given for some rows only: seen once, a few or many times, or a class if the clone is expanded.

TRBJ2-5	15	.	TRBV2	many	CATIGRGAPQETQYF	TGTGCCACAATTGGTCGGGGGGCCCCTCAAGAGACCCAGTACTTC
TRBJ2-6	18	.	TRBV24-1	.	CATSGTIGSHSGANVLTF	TGTGCCACCAGTGGTACGATAGGCTCCCACTCTGGGGCCAACGTCCTGACTTTC
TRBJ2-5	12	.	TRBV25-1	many	CASSGARRDQYF	TGTGCCAGCAGTGGGGCCCGGCGGGACCAGTACTTC
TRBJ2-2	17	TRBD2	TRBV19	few	CASSSAASGSNTGELFF	TGTGCCAGTAGTAGCGCTGCTAGCGGCTCGAACACCGGGGAGCTGTTTTTT
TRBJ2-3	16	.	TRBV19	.	CASSPLTGPAVDTQYF	TGTGCCAGTAGCCCTCTTACGGGACCCGCGGTAGATACGCAGTATTTT
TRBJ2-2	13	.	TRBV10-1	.	CASKPARGGELFF	TGCGCCAGCAAACCCGCCCGTGGCGGGGAGCTGTTTTTT
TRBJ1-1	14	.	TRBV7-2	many	CASSLDASNTEAFF	TGTGCCAGCAGCTTAGACGCATCAAACACTGAAGCTTTCTTT
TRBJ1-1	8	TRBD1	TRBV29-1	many	CSDVTGGF	TGCAGCGACGTCACAGGGGGGTTT
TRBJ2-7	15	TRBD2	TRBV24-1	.	CATSSRTSGSYEQYF	TGTGCCACCAGCAGTCGGACTAGCGGGAGCTACGAGCAGTACTTC
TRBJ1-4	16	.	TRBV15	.	CATSRAKRTTNEKLFF	TGTGCCACCAGCAGGGCAAAGAGGACAACTAATGAAAAACTGTTTTTT
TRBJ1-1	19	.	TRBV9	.	CASSVDDGAGVNLRTEAFF	TGTGCCAGCAGCGTCGATGATGGGGCAGGGGTCAACCTGAGGACTGAAGCTTTCTTT
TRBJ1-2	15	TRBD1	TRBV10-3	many	CAIRRDREGNYGYTF	TGTGCCATCAGACGGGACAGGGAGGGGAACTATGGCTACACCTTC
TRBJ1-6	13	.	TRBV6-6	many	CASAQSNNSPLHF	TGTGCCAGCGCGCAGTCGAATAATTCACCCCTCCACTTT
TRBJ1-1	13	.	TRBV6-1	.	CASRAGTNTEAFF	TGTGCCAGCAGAGCCGGGACTAACACTGAAGCTTTCTTT
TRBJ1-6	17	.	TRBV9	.	CASSQDVGGGWNSPLHF	TGTGCCAGCAGCCAAGACGTCGGCGGGGGGTGGAATTCACCCCTCCACTTT
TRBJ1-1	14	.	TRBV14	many	CASSQVLSGTEAFF	TGTGCCAGCAGCCAAGTGCTTAGCGGGACTGAAGCTTTCTTT
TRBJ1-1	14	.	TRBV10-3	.	CASSYSTEGTEAFF	TGTGCCAGCAGTTACTCGACGGAGGGCACTGAAGCTTTCTTT
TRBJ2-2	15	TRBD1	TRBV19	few	CASGSPGTGTGELFF	TGTGCCAGTGGATCACCCGGGACAGGGACCGGGGAGCTGTTTTTT
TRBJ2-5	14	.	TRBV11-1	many	CASSLTDQDQTQYF	TGTGCCAGCAGCTTGACGGACCAAGATCAGACCCAGTACTTC
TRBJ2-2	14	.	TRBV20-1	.	CSARHVDNTGELFF	TGCAGTGCTAGACACGTCGATAACACCGGGGAGCTGTTTTTT
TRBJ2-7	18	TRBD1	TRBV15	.	CATSRVPLDRGSGYEQYF	TGTGCCACCAGCAGAGTACCTCTGGACAGGGGATCTGGGTACGAGCAGTACTTC
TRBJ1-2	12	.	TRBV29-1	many	CSVQTVNYGYTF	TGCAGCGTGCAGACAGTAAACTATGGCTACACCTTC
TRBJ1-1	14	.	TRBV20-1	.	CSASYKGVSTEVFF	TGCAGTGCTAGTTATAAGGGAGTGAGCACTGAAGTTTTCTTT
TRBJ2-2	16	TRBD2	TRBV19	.	CASSKTSVANTGELFF	TGTGCCAGTAGTAAGACTAGCGTTGCGAACACCGGGGAGCTGTTTTTT
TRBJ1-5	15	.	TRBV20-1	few	CSARWSRSSYQPQHF	TGCAGTGCTAGGTGGTCACGATCGAGTTATCAGCCCCAGCATTTT
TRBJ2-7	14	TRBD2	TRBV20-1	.	CSGLAGGLRNEQYF	TGCAGTGGCCTAGCGGGAGGTTTAAGGAACGAGCAGTACTTC
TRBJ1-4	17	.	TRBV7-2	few	CASSYSAMWARREKLFF	TGTGCCAGCAGTTACTCGGCGATGTGGGCCCGTAGGGAAAAACTGTTTTTT
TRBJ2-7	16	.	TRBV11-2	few	CASSWITGFVSYEQYF	TGTGCCAGCAGCTGGATTACAGGCTTTGTCTCCTACGAGCAGTACTTC
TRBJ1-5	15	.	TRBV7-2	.	CASSPGVVGNQPQHF	TGCGCCAGCAGCCCGGGCGTCGTAGGCAATCAGCCCCAGCATTTT
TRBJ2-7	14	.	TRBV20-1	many	CSARDRGRPNEQYF	TGCAGTGCTAGAGATCGGGGGAGGCCCAACGAGCAGTACTTC
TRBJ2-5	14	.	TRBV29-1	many	CSVGTGASGETQYF	TGCAGCGTCGGAACAGGGGCTAGCGGGGAGACCCAGTACTTC
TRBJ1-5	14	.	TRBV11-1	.	CAHPGHVSNQPQHF	TGTGCCCACCCGGGACACGTTAGCAATCAGCCCCAGCATTTT
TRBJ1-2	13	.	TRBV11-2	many	CASSLGGSDGYTF	TGTGCCAGCAGCTTAGGTGGTTCTGATGGCTACACCTTC
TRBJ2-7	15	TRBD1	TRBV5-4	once	CASSLKTGFSYEQYF	TGTGCCAGCAGCTTAAAGACAGGGTTCTCCTACGAGCAGTACTTC
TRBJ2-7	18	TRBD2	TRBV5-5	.	CASSLRALLAGSSYEQYF	TGTGCCAGCAGCTTACGGGCCCTTTTAGCGGGTAGCTCCTACGAGCAGTACTTC
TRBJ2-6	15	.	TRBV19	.	CASSTGFSGANVLTF	TGTGCCAGTAGTACCGGGTTTTCTGGGGCCAACGTCCTGACTTTC
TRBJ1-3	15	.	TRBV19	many	CASSIALTAGNTIYF	TGTGCCAGTAGTATAGCCTTAACAGCTGGAAACACCATATATTTT
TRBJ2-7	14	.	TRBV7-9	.	CASSWVGGPYEQYF	TGTGCCAGCAGCTGGGTGGGGGGCCCCTACGAGCAGTACTTC
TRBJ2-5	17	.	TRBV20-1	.	CSALRVAGVGVDQPQYF	TGCAGTGCCCTGAGGGTGGCAGGCGTGGGGGTAGATCAGCCCCAGTACTTC
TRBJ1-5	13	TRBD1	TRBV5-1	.	CASKGQGSHPQHF	TGCGCCAGCAAGGGACAGGGTAGTCACCCCCAGCATTTT
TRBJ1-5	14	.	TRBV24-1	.	CATSSSRVDQPQHF	TGTGCCACCAGTAGTTCCAGGGTGGATCAGCCCCAGCATTTT
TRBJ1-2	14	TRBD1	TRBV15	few	CATSIGTATDGYTF	TGTGCCACCAGCATAGGGACAGCCACGGATGGCTACACCTTC
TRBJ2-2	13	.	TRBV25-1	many	CASSVPATGELFF	TGTGCCAGCAGTGTACCGGCGACCGGGGAGCTGTTTTTT
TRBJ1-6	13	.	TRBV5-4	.	CASSPDPNSPLHF	TGTGCCAGCAGCCCCGACCCCAATTCACCCCTCCACTTT
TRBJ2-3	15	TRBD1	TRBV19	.	CASTHTPGGADTQYF	TGTGCCAGTACTCACACTCCAGGGGGCGCAGATACGCAGTATTTT
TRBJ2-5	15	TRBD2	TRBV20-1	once	CSAKPLDAGGETQYF	TGCAGTGCTAAGCCCCTGGACGCGGGGGGAGAGACCCAGTACTTC
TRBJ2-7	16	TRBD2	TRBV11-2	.	CASRSGTSGVPYEQYF	TGTGCCAGCAGGTCCGGGACTAGCGGGGTCCCCTACGAGCAGTACTTC
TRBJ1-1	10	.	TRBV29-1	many	CSVSNTEAFF	TGCAGCGTCTCGAACACTGAAGCTTTCTTT
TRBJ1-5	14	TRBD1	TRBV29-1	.	CSVAEDRGSKTQHF	TGCAGCGTCGCCGAGGACAGGGGAAGCAAGACCCAGCATTTT
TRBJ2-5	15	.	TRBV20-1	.	CSARVAAGVQETQYF	TGCAGTGCTAGAGTAGCGGCAGGGGTCCAAGAGACCCAGTACTTC
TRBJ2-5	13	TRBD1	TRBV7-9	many	CASSQGAGETQYF	TGTGCCAGCAGCCAGGGGGCGGGGGAGACCCAGTACTTC
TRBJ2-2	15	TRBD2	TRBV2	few	CATMKRETNTGELFF	TGTGCCACGATGAAGCGGGAGACGAACACCGGGGAGCTGTTTTTT
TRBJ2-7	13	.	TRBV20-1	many	CSAKSQVTYEQYF	TGCAGTGCCAAGTCGCAGGTGACCTACGAGCAGTACTTC
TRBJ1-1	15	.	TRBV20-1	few	CSARAGGAWNTEAFF	TGCAGTGCTAGAGCGGGGGGCGCATGGAACACTGAAGCTTTCTTT
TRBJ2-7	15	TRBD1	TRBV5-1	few	CASSLGQGTLYEQYF	TGCGCCAGCAGCTTGGGACAGGGGACCCTCTACGAGCAGTACTTC